This T cell receptor (beta chain) was identified in a study of shared clonotypes between healthy human individuals. The length of the CDR3 is 15 residues. Germline V gene sequence: CDR1 MGHRA, CDR2 YSYEKL. V lost 4 bases to trimming and J lost 0 bases, with 9 bases between them. Using immunoSEQ multiplex PCR, the repertoire was profiled, and TCRdb retains in-frame clones only, with some absent. This sample has about 2.4 million clones, with roughly 93% found just once. V usage is TRBV4-1 and J usage is TRBJ1-4, with a weak D call TRBD1 (6 bases). The sample was naive CD4+ T cells from PBMCs. Subset given: CD45RA+ positively selected. The sequence was collected from a man younger than 35 in good health. Some clones in this sample may be carry-over from other donors' samples. DNA of the CDR3: TGCGCCAGCAGCCGACAGGTTGCAACTAATGAAAAACTGTTTTTT. It is translated as CASSRQVATNEKLFF.